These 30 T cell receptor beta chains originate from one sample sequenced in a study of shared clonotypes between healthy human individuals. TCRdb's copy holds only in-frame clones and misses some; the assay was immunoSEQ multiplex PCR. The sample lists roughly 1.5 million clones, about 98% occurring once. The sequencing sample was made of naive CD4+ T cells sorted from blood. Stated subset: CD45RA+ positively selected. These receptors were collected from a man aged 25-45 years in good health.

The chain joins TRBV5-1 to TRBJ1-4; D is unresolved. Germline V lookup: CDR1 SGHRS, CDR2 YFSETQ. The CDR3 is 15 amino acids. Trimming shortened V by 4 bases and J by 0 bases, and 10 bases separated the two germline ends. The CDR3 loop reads CASSHNSATNEKLFF. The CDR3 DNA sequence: TGCGCCAGCAGCCACAACTCAGCAACTAATGAAAAACTGTTTTTT.

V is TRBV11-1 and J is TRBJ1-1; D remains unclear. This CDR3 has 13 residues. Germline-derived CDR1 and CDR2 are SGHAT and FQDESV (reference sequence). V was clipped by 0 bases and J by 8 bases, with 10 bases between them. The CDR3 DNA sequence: TGTGCCAGCAGCTTAGCGCGGGGAGGGGAAGCTTTCTTT. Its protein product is CASSLARGGEAFF.

The CDR3 loop is CASSEVLGSPNQPQHF. The CDR3 nucleotides read TGTGCCAGCAGTGAAGTTTTAGGGAGTCCGAATCAGCCCCAGCATTTT. V is TRBV6-1 and J is TRBJ1-5; D ambiguous. The V gene lost 1 base and the J gene lost 4 bases, with 14 bases spanning the gap. Germline CDR1 and CDR2: MNHNS and SASEGT. The CDR3 has 16 residues.

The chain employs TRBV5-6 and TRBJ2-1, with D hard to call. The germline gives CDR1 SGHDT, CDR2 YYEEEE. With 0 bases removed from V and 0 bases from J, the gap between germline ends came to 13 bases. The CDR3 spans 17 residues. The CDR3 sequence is CASSLEVSINSYNEQFF. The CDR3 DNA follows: TGTGCCAGCAGCTTGGAGGTTTCTATTAACTCCTACAATGAGCAGTTCTTC.

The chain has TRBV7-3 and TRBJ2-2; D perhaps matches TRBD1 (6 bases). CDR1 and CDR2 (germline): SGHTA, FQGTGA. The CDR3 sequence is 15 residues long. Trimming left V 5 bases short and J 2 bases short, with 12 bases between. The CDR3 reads CASSRRGGNTGELFF. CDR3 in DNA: TGTGCCAGCAGCAGAAGAGGGGGAAACACCGGGGAGCTGTTTTTT.

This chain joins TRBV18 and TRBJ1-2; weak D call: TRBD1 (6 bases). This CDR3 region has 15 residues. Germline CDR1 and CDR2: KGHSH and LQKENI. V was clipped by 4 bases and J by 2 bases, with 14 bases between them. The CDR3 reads CASSRRGSENYGYTF. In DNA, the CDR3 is TGTGCCAGCTCACGTAGGGGGTCGGAAAACTATGGCTACACCTTC.

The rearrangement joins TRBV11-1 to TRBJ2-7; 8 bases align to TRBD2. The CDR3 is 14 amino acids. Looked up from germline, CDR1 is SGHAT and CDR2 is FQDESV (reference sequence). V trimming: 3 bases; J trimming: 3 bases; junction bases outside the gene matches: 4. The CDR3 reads CASSLASGFYEQYF. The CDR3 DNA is TGTGCCAGCAGCTTGGCTAGCGGGTTCTACGAGCAGTACTTC. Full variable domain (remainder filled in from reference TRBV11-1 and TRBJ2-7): EAEVAQSPRYKITEKSQAVAFWCDPISGHATLYWYRQILGQGPELLVQFQDESVVDDSQLPKDRFSAERLKGVDSTLKIQPAELGDSAMYLCASSLASGFYEQYFGPGTRLTVT.

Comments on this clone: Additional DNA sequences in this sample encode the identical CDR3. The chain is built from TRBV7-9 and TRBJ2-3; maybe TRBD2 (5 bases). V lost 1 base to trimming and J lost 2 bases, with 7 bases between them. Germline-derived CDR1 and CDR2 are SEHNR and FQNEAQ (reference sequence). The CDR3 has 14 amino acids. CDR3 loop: CASSLGGNTDTQYF. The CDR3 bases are TGTGCCAGCAGCTTAGGAGGGAACACAGATACGCAGTATTTT. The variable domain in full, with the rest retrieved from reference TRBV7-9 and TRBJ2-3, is DTGVSQNPRHKITKRGQNVTFRCDPISEHNRLYWYRQTLGQGPEFLTYFQNEAQLEKSRLLSDRFSAERPKGSFSTLEIQRTEQGDSAMYLCASSLGGNTDTQYFGPGTRLTVL.

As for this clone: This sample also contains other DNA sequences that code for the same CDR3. DNA for the CDR3: TGTGCCAGCAGCCGGGACAGCTACGAGCAGTACTTC. This codes for CASSRDSYEQYF. The rearrangement links TRBV6-1 to TRBJ2-7; 7 bases fit TRBD1. The CDR3 loop spans 12 amino acids. V dropped 6 bases and J dropped 3; count of bases not matched to a gene: 2. The V gene's germline CDR1 is MNHNS and CDR2 SASEGT.

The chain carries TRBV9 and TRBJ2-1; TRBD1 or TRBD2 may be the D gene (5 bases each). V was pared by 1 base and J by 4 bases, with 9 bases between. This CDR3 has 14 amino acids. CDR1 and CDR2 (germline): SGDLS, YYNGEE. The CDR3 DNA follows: TGTGCCAGCAGCGTAAGTGGGGGATACAATGAGCAGTTCTTC. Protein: CASSVSGGYNEQFF.

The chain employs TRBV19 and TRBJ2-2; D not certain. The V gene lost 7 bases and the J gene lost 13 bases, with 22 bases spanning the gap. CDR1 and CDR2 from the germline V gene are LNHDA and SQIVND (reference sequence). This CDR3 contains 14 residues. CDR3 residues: CASNLKGVGCRLFF. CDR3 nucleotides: TGTGCCAGTAATTTAAAAGGCGTGGGTTGTAGGCTGTTTTTT.

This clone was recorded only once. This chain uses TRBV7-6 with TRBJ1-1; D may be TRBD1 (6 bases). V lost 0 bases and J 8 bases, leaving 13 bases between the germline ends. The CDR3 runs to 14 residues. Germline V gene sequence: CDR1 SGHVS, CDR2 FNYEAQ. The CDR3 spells CASSLAPDRSEAFF. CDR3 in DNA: TGTGCCAGCAGCTTAGCTCCCGACAGGTCAGAAGCTTTCTTT.

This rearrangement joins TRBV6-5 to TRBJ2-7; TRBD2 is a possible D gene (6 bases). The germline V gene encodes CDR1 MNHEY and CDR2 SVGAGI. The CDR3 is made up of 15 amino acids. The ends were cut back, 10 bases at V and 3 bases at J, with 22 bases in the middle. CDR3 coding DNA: TGTGCCACCCGAAGGGAGGCTAGCCTTTACTACGAGCAGTACTTC. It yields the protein CATRREASLYYEQYF.

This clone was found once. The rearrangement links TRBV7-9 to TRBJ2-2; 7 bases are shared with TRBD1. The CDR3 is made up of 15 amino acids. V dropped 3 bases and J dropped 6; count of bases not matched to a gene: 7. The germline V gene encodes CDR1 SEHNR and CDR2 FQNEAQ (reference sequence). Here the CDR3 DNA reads TGTGCCAGCAGCTTTCTTCCACAGGGGTCCGGGGAGCTGTTTTTT. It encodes CASSFLPQGSGELFF.

The CDR3 sequence is CASSLLGQGAYEQYF. The CDR3 region has the DNA TGTGCCAGCAGTTTACTTGGACAGGGGGCCTACGAGCAGTACTTC. The chain is built from TRBV28 and TRBJ2-7; TRBD1 matches 10 bases. The CDR3 consists of 15 residues. Germline lookup yields CDR1 MDHEN and CDR2 SYDVKM. V shed 2 bases, J shed 2 bases, and the junction held 3 bases outside the gene matches.

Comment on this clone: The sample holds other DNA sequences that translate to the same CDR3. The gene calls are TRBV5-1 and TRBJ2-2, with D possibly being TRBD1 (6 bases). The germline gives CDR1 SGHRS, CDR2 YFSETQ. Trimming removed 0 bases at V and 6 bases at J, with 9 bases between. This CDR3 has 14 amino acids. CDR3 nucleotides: TGCGCCAGCAGCTTGGTCAGGGGTTCCGGGGAGCTGTTTTTT. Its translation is CASSLVRGSGELFF.

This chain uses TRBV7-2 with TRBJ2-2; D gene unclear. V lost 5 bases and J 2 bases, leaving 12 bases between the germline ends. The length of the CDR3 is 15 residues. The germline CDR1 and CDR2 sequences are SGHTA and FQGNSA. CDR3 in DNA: TGTGCCAGCAGCCTAAACAGAGCCAACACCGGGGAGCTGTTTTTT. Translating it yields CASSLNRANTGELFF. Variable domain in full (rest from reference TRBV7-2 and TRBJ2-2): GAGVSQSPSNKVTEKGKDVELRCDPISGHTALYWYRQSLGQGLEFLIYFQGNSAPDKSGLPSDRFSAERTGGSVSTLTIQRTQQEDSAVYLCASSLNRANTGELFFGEGSRLTVL.

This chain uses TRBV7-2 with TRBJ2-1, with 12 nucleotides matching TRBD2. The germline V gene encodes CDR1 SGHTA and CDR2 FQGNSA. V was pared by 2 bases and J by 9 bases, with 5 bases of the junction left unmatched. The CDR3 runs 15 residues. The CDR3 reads CASSLTLAGGTEQFF. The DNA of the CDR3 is TGTGCCAGCAGCTTAACCCTAGCGGGAGGGACTGAGCAGTTCTTC.

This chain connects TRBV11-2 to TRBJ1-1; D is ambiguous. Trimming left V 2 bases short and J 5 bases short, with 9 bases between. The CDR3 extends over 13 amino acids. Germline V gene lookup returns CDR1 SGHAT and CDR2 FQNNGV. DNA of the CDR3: TGTGCCAGCAGCTTATCACGGGAGACTGAAGCTTTCTTT. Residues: CASSLSRETEAFF. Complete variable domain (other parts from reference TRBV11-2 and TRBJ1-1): EAGVAQSPRYKIIEKRQSVAFWCNPISGHATLYWYQQILGQGPKLLIQFQNNGVVDDSQLPKDRFSAERLKGVDSTLKIQPAKLEDSAVYLCASSLSRETEAFFGQGTRLTVV.

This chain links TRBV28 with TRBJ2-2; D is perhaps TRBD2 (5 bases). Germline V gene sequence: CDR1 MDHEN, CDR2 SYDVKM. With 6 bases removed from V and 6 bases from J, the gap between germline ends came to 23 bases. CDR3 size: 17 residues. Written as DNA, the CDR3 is TGTGCCAGCAGCTGGCCTCGGACCCGCGGGTTGCCCGGGGAGCTGTTTTTT. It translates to CASSWPRTRGLPGELFF.

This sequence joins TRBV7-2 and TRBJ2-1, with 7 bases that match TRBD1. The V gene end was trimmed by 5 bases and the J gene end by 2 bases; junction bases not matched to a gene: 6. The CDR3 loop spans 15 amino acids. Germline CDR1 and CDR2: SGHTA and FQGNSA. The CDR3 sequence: CASSQTGITYNEQFF. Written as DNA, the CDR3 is TGTGCCAGCAGCCAGACAGGGATAACCTACAATGAGCAGTTCTTC.

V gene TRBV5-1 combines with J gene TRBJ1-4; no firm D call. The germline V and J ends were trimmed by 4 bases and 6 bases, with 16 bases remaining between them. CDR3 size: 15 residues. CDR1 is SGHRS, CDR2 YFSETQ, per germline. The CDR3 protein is CASSKDSSRYEKLFF. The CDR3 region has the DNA TGCGCCAGCAGCAAAGATTCGAGCCGGTATGAAAAACTGTTTTTT.

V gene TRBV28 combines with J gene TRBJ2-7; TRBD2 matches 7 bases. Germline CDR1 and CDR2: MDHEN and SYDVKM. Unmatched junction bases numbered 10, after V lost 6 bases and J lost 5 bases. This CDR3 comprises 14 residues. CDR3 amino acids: CASRPAGMTHEQYF. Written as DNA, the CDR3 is TGTGCCAGCAGACCAGCGGGAATGACGCACGAGCAGTACTTC.

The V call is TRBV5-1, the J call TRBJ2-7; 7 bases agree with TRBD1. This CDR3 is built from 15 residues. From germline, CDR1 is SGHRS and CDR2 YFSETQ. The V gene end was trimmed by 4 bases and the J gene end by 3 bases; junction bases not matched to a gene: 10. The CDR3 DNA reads TGCGCCAGCAGCCAGGGGACAGCTTCCATCTACGAGCAGTACTTC. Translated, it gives CASSQGTASIYEQYF.

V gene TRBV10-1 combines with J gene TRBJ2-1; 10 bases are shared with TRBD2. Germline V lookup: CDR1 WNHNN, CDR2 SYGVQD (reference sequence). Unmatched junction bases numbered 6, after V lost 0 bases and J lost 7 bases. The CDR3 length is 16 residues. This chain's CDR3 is CASSESSGRAGNEQFF. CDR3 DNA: TGCGCCAGCAGTGAGTCAAGCGGGAGGGCCGGTAATGAGCAGTTCTTC.

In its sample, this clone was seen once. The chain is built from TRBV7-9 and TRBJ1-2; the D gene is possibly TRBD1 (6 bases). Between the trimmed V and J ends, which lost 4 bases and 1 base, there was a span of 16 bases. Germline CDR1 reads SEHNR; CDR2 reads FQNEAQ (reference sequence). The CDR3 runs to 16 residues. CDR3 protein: CASSYNPGGGNYGYTF. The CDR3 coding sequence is TGTGCCAGCAGCTATAACCCGGGAGGGGGTAACTATGGCTACACCTTC. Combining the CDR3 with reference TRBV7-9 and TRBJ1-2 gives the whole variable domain DTGVSQNPRHKITKRGQNVTFRCDPISEHNRLYWYRQTLGQGPEFLTYFQNEAQLEKSRLLSDRFSAERPKGSFSTLEIQRTEQGDSAMYLCASSYNPGGGNYGYTFGSGTRLTVV.

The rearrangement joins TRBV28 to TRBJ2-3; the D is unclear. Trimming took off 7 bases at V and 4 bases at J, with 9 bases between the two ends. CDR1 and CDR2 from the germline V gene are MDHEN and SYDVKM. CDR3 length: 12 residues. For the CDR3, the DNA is TGTGCCAGCAAAGTCGCATCAGATACGCAGTATTTT. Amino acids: CASKVASDTQYF.

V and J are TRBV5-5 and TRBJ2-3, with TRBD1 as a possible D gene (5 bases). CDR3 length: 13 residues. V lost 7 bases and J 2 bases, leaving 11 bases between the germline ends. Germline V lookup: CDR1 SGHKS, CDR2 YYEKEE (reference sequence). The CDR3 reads CASGHRITDTQYF. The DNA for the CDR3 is TGTGCCAGCGGACACCGAATCACAGATACGCAGTATTTT.

The CDR3 spells CASSQSSNAETQYF. CDR3 coding DNA: TGCGCCAGCAGCCAAAGCAGTAACGCTGAGACCCAGTACTTC. The genes are TRBV5-1 and TRBJ2-5; D gene ambiguous. CDR1 is SGHRS, CDR2 YFSETQ, per germline. V lost 4 bases, J lost 5 bases, and 15 bases lay in between. CDR3 size: 14 residues.

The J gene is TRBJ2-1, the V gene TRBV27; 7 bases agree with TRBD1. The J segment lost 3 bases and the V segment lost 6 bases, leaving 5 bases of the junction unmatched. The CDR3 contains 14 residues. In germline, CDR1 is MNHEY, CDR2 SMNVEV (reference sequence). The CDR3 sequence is CASRGDRSYNEQFF. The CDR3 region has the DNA TGTGCCAGCAGGGGGGACAGAAGCTACAATGAGCAGTTCTTC.